The 32 T cell receptor beta chains listed next were all sequenced from one sample in a study of blood T cells in healthy people across ages. A second PCR, run for roughly 7 to 12 cycles, used a sample-barcoded 5' primer plus a J-beta primer mix. TCRdb re-called the 5' RACE reads through MiXCR, storing one row per CDR3 protein. Counted here are under 850,000 distinct CDR3 sequences, 35% to 40% occurring once; the ten biggest clones make up over 10%. Sequencing was done on a sample of blood. These receptors came from a man between 18 and 29 years old in good health.

J is TRBJ2-4 and V is TRBV6-2 or TRBV6-3; D gene unclear. The length of the CDR3 is 16 residues. Germline values: CDR1 MNHEY, CDR2 SVGEGT. Trimming stripped 6 bases from V and 4 bases from J, with 19 bases between. The CDR3 nucleotides read TGTGCCAGCAGCCCGCTGGAACTTGGAGCGAAAAACATTCAGTACTTC. It translates to CASSPLELGAKNIQYF.

This clonotype was observed a few times. This chain connects TRBV20-1 to TRBJ1-2; D may be TRBD1 (6 bases). The CDR3 runs to 16 residues. Germline assignment: CDR1 DFQATT and CDR2 SNEGSKA (reference sequence). Trimming took off 3 bases at V and 4 bases at J, with 21 bases between the two ends. CDR3 in DNA: TGCAGTGCTAGTAAAGGCAGGGGTATGGATGGCTATGGCTACACCTTC. Its translation: CSASKGRGMDGYGYTF.

The chain uses TRBV12-3 or TRBV12-4 and TRBJ2-2; weak D call: TRBD1 (6 bases). The germline V and J ends were trimmed by 3 bases and 7 bases, with 12 bases remaining between them. The CDR3 runs to 14 residues. The CDR3 DNA reads as TGTGCCAGCAGTTTTACAGGGATGGTCGGGGAGCTGTTTTTT. It codes for CASSFTGMVGELFF.

This clonotype has a handful of counts. V is TRBV4-3 and J is TRBJ2-7, with 8 bases lining up with TRBD1. In germline, CDR1 is LGHNA, CDR2 YSLEER. J was trimmed by 7 bases and V by 0 bases; bases with no gene match: 11. CDR3 length: 16 residues. The CDR3 loop reads CASSQDVGQGYNEQYF. CDR3 sequence (DNA): TGCGCCAGCAGCCAAGACGTAGGACAGGGATACAATGAGCAGTACTTC.

This clonotype was detected a few times. This chain uses TRBV4-2 with TRBJ2-3; the match to TRBD2 covers 9 bases. Germline V gives CDR1 LGHNA, CDR2 YNFKEQ. V trimming: 2 bases; J trimming: 6 bases; junction bases outside the gene matches: 12. The CDR3 contains 17 residues. The CDR3 nucleotides are TGTGCCAGCAGCCAACCGGGCGGGGGGGCCGGAGCGGATACGCAGTATTTT. It specifies CASSQPGGGAGADTQYF.

The rearrangement joins TRBV9 to TRBJ2-7; D is tentatively TRBD1 or TRBD2 (6 bases each). Germline V gives CDR1 SGDLS, CDR2 YYNGEE. The CDR3 is made up of 15 amino acids. Trimming cost V 3 bases and J 7 bases, with 20 bases left between them. CDR3 sequence (DNA): TGTGCCAGCAGCGAGAAGGGGGGCTTCTACAATGAGCAGTACTTC. It specifies CASSEKGGFYNEQYF.

CDR3 sequence reads: CASSTRQGDSGYTDTQYF. The CDR3, as DNA: TGTGCCAGCAGTACCCGACAGGGCGATAGCGGGTACACAGATACGCAGTATTTT. This sequence joins TRBV6-5 and TRBJ2-3; D assignment may be TRBD1 or TRBD2 (7 bases each). The CDR3 is 18 residues long. Trimming pared 5 bases from V and 2 bases from J, leaving 23 bases between. Germline V gene sequence: CDR1 MNHEY, CDR2 SVGAGI.

The V call is TRBV7-3, the J call TRBJ2-3; D may match TRBD1 or TRBD2 (5 bases each). V was clipped by 2 bases and J by 4 bases, with 10 bases between them. This CDR3 comprises 14 residues. Germline lookup yields CDR1 SGHTA and CDR2 FQGTGA. In DNA, the CDR3 is TGTGCCAGCAGCTTACCAGGGAGCGCAGATACGCAGTATTTT. Translated, it gives CASSLPGSADTQYF.

This clonotype was seen a handful of times. This sequence joins TRBV20-1 and TRBJ2-3; D unresolved. CDR1 DFQATT and CDR2 SNEGSKA come from the germline V gene (reference sequence). The V end lost 2 bases, the J end lost 0 bases, and 12 bases lay between the germline ends. The CDR3 totals 15 residues. CDR3 DNA: TGCAGTGCTAGACGCATGGCAGATAGCACAGATACGCAGTATTTT. Encoded protein: CSARRMADSTDTQYF.

This clonotype was observed many times. This chain connects TRBV10-3 to TRBJ1-2; D remains ambiguous. Trimming shortened V by 8 bases and J by 0 bases, and 16 bases separated the two germline ends. The CDR3 sequence is 15 residues long. Germline V CDR1 and CDR2: ENHRY, SYGVKD. In nucleotides, the CDR3 is TGTGCCATCTCCTCAAGCACCGGGACTAACTATGGCTACACCTTC. Translation: CAISSSTGTNYGYTF.

The chain uses TRBV4-3 and TRBJ1-1, with D unclear. The germline V and J ends were trimmed by 5 bases and 0 bases, with 10 bases remaining between them. This CDR3 is built from 14 residues. Germline-derived CDR1 and CDR2 are LGHNA and YSLEER. CDR3 sequence reads: CASSESLLNTEAFF. CDR3 DNA sequence: TGCGCCAGCAGCGAGAGTCTCTTGAACACTGAAGCTTTCTTT.

Remarks on this clonotype: A junction end diverges from the germline sequence, so it may reflect a read error. The J gene is TRBJ2-3, the V gene TRBV6-2 or TRBV6-3; 10 positions match TRBD1. The CDR3 sequence is 17 residues long. Per the germline V gene, CDR1 is MNHEY and CDR2 is SVGEGT. The CDR3 coding sequence is TGTGCCAGCAGCTACTTACATGGACAGGGGGGTCCAGATACGCAGTATTTT. Encoded protein: CASSYLHGQGGPDTQYF.

This clonotype was observed at least ten times. The chain employs TRBV6-5 and TRBJ2-3, with unresolved D. The CDR3 runs to 16 residues. V lost 0 bases and J lost 0, with 10 bases in between. The V gene's germline CDR1 is MNHEY and CDR2 SVGAGI. CDR3 residues: CASSYSATESTDTQYF. CDR3 nucleotides: TGTGCCAGCAGTTACTCAGCCACGGAAAGCACAGATACGCAGTATTTT.

This chain connects TRBV10-3 to TRBJ2-1, with 11 nucleotides matching TRBD2. The CDR3 is 16 residues long. V trimming: 5 bases; J trimming: 9 bases; junction bases outside the gene matches: 12. The germline CDR1 and CDR2 sequences are ENHRY and SYGVKD. The CDR3 loop is CAISPGTSGGRGEQFF. In nucleotides, the CDR3 is TGTGCCATCAGTCCCGGGACTAGCGGAGGACGGGGTGAGCAGTTCTTC.

This clonotype was counted a few times. The V call is TRBV10-3, the J call TRBJ2-3; 10 nucleotides agree with TRBD2. J lost 4 bases, V lost 0 bases, and 13 bases had no gene match. Germline-derived CDR1 and CDR2 are ENHRY and SYGVKD. The CDR3 covers 19 residues. DNA of the CDR3: TGTGCCATCAGTGAGTCTCCTAGCGGGGGCCTCCAGACCGCAGATACGCAGTATTTT. This gives the protein CAISESPSGGLQTADTQYF.

This clonotype was counted a few times. The gene calls are TRBV28 and TRBJ2-4; 8 bases fit TRBD1. This CDR3 contains 13 residues. Germline loops: CDR1 MDHEN, CDR2 SYDVKM. The V segment lost 9 bases and the J segment 1 base; nucleotides outside the gene matches: 2. The CDR3 loop is CASRQGAKNIQYF. Written as DNA, the CDR3 is TGTGCCAGTCGACAGGGGGCCAAAAACATTCAGTACTTC.

To note about this clonotype: The junction shows a germline mismatch at one end, possibly a read error. The V call is TRBV25-1, the J call TRBJ1-1; TRBD1 is a possible D gene (5 bases). Germline CDR1 and CDR2: MGHDK and SYGVNS. This CDR3 is built from 13 residues. For the CDR3, the DNA is TGTGTCAGCAGCCCTTGGGGGGGGGATGAAGCTTTCTTT. It yields the protein CVSSPWGGDEAFF.

Many counts were recorded for this clonotype. The V call is TRBV10-3, the J call TRBJ2-5; TRBD1 aligns across 9 bases. In germline, CDR1 is ENHRY, CDR2 SYGVKD. V was pared by 6 bases and J by 3 bases, with 8 bases of the junction left unmatched. The CDR3 consists of 15 residues. The CDR3 here is CAISDRDRAEETQYF. Here the CDR3 DNA reads TGTGCCATCAGCGACCGGGACAGGGCCGAAGAGACCCAGTACTTC.

V usage is TRBV29-1 and J usage is TRBJ2-5; tentatively, D is TRBD1 or TRBD2 (5 bases each). This CDR3 region has 14 residues. The V end lost 4 bases, the J end lost 11 bases, and 23 bases lay between the germline ends. CDR1 SQVTM and CDR2 ANQGSEA come from the germline V gene. CDR3: CSVGVGTPYNEQYF. In nucleotides, the CDR3 is TGCAGCGTTGGGGTTGGGACGCCGTACAATGAGCAGTACTTC.

This clonotype was counted only a few times. V is TRBV7-9 and J is TRBJ1-2; no reliable D call. V was clipped by 5 bases and J by 8 bases, with 21 bases between them. The CDR3 has 15 amino acids. The V gene's germline CDR1 is SEHNR and CDR2 FQNEAQ (reference sequence). The CDR3 reads CASSPSDIPASGYTF. CDR3 sequence (DNA): TGTGCCAGCAGCCCTTCTGACATCCCAGCCTCCGGCTACACCTTC.

J is TRBJ2-1 and V is TRBV12-3 or TRBV12-4; D uncertain. Trimming took off 6 bases at V and 4 bases at J, with 13 bases between the two ends. There are 14 residues in the CDR3. The DNA for the CDR3 is TGTGCCAGCAGCGGTGGCCTGCAGTACAATGAGCAGTTCTTC. This encodes CASSGGLQYNEQFF.

The chain recombines TRBV19 with TRBJ1-6, with D possibly TRBD1 on 6 matching bases. The ends were cut back, 7 bases at V and 9 bases at J, with 13 bases in the middle. The CDR3 loop spans 13 amino acids. CDR1 is LNHDA, CDR2 SQIVND, per germline (reference sequence). This chain's CDR3 is CASKSGVASPLHF. The CDR3 DNA reads as TGTGCCAGTAAATCAGGGGTAGCTTCACCCCTCCACTTT.

This clonotype has just a few counts. V usage is TRBV20-1 and J usage is TRBJ2-1; D unclear. Trimming removed 1 base at V and 13 bases at J, with 20 bases between. The CDR3 runs to 14 residues. CDR1 is DFQATT, CDR2 SNEGSKA, per germline (reference sequence). CDR3 in amino acids: CSARVMSIQETQFF. DNA of the CDR3: TGCAGTGCTAGAGTAATGTCTATTCAAGAGACCCAGTTCTTC.

This rearrangement joins TRBV9 to TRBJ2-1; 8 nucleotides align to TRBD2. CDR1 is SGDLS, CDR2 YYNGEE, per germline. This CDR3 has 13 amino acids. V trimming: 8 bases; J trimming: 7 bases; junction bases outside the gene matches: 8. The CDR3 nucleotides read TGTGCCAGGGGGCGAGCGGGGGAGAATGAGCAGTTCTTC. This codes for CARGRAGENEQFF.

The chain couples TRBV14 to TRBJ1-1; a weak D match, TRBD1 (5 bases). Germline V CDR1 and CDR2: SGHDN, FVKESK. With 2 bases removed from V and 3 bases from J, the gap between germline ends came to 13 bases. The CDR3 has 15 residues. The CDR3 sequence: CASSQLGAGDTEAFF. CDR3 DNA sequence: TGTGCCAGCAGCCAACTAGGGGCTGGGGACACTGAAGCTTTCTTT.

J is TRBJ1-1 and V is TRBV4-3; no clear D. Germline lookup yields CDR1 LGHNA and CDR2 YSLEER. The CDR3 spans 15 residues. Trimming removed 0 bases at V and 7 bases at J, with 15 bases between. CDR3 sequence (DNA): TGCGCCAGCAGCCAAGAGGCCGGGCGCGGAGGTGAAGCTTTCTTT. This codes for CASSQEAGRGGEAFF.

On this clonotype itself: A junction end diverges from the germline sequence, so it may reflect a read error. This sequence joins TRBV18 and TRBJ2-5; a weak D match, TRBD1 (5 bases). Germline V gives CDR1 KGHSH, CDR2 LQKENI. The CDR3 runs 15 residues. For the CDR3, the DNA is TGTGTCAGCTCACATAATCAGGGTCCCCAAGAGACCCAGTACTTC. The encoded protein is CVSSHNQGPQETQYF. The full variable domain, rest sourced from reference TRBV18 and TRBJ2-5, is NAGVMQNPRHLVRRRGQEARLRCSPMKGHSHVYWYRQLPEEGLKFMVYLQKENIIDESGMPKERFSAEFPKEGPSILRIQQVVRGDSAAYFCVSSHNQGPQETQYFGPGTRLLVL.

In regard to this clonotype: An end of the junction differs from the germline gene, which may be a read error. The chain recombines TRBV5-5 with TRBJ1-1; D is uncertain. This CDR3 region has 15 residues. Germline values: CDR1 SGHKS, CDR2 YYEKEE (reference sequence). This chain's CDR3 is CTSSLAPQVNTEAFF. For the CDR3, the DNA is TGTACCAGCAGCTTGGCTCCGCAAGTAAACACTGAAGCTTTCTTT.

This clonotype was recorded at least ten times. The CDR3: CASSAGTYEQYF. DNA of the CDR3: TGTGCCAGCAGCGCCGGGACTTACGAGCAGTACTTC. The gene calls are TRBV7-9 and TRBJ2-7; TRBD2 might be the D (6 bases). The CDR3 is 12 residues long. V gave up 5 bases and J gave up 4 bases, with 9 bases separating them. Per the germline V gene, CDR1 is SEHNR and CDR2 is FQNEAQ (reference sequence).

The J gene is TRBJ2-7, the V gene TRBV2; D is perhaps TRBD2 (6 bases). The V end was cut by 7 bases, the J end by 10 bases, with 23 bases between. The germline V gene has CDR1 SNHLY and CDR2 FYNNEI. This CDR3 comprises 14 residues. CDR3 residues: CASKKGTGEEAQYF. CDR3 coding DNA: TGTGCCAGCAAGAAGGGTACGGGAGAAGAGGCCCAGTACTTC. Full variable domain (rest looked up from reference TRBV2 and TRBJ2-7): EPEVTQTPSHQVTQMGQEVILRCVPISNHLYFYWYRQILGQKVEFLVSFYNNEISEKSEIFDDQFSVERPDGSNFTLKIRSTKLEDSAMYFCASKKGTGEEAQYFGPGTRLTVT.

This clonotype has ten or more counts. The V and J genes are TRBV20-1 and TRBJ2-1; tentative D call: TRBD1 (6 bases). Per germline, CDR1 DFQATT and CDR2 SNEGSKA (reference sequence). CDR3 length: 17 residues. V was shortened by 3 bases and J by 0 bases, with 18 bases between the two germline ends. The CDR3 loop is CSASERPLGGSYNEQFF. The CDR3, as DNA: TGCAGTGCTAGCGAGCGACCTTTAGGGGGCTCCTACAATGAGCAGTTCTTC.

In its sample, this clonotype was seen a few times. The genes are TRBV10-2 and TRBJ1-3; possibly TRBD1 for D (5 bases). The CDR3 consists of 11 residues. The germline gives CDR1 WSHSY, CDR2 SAAADI. Trimming pared 7 bases from V and 7 bases from J, leaving 8 bases between. The CDR3 reads CASMTANTIYF. The CDR3 bases are TGCGCCAGCATGACAGCTAACACCATATATTTT.